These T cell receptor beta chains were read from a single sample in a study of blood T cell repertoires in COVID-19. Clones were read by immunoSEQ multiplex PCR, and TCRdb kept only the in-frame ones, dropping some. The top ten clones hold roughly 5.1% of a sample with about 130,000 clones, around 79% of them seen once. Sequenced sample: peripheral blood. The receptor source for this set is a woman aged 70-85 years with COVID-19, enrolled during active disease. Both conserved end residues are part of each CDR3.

cdr3_aa: CASSDGSTNEKLFF; v_call: TRBV5-6
cdr3_aa: CASSETRQAENTGELFF; v_call: TRBV25-1
cdr3_aa: CASGLGPPGSGNTIYF; v_call: TRBV12-5
cdr3_aa: CASSYGRDRDNQPQHF; v_call: TRBV6-5
cdr3_aa: CASSLGAGGQPQHF; v_call: TRBV6-5
cdr3_aa: CASSVGTPDYEQYF; v_call: TRBV9
cdr3_aa: CASSQGGYNEQFF; v_call: TRBV12-3/TRBV12-4
cdr3_aa: CASSRNGQTTAEAFF; v_call: TRBV6-5
cdr3_aa: CASSIDLGQGGEKLFF; v_call: TRBV3-1/TRBV3-2
cdr3_aa: CASSFQTGELFF; v_call: TRBV11-1
cdr3_aa: CASSPDYPAGREGYTF; v_call: TRBV5-8
cdr3_aa: CASSNPAEAFF; v_call: TRBV25-1
cdr3_aa: CASSYSPATHTGELFF; v_call: TRBV6-2/TRBV6-3
cdr3_aa: CASSYVRGKNIQYF; v_call: TRBV6-2/TRBV6-3
cdr3_aa: CASRRPGGRPNEQFF; v_call: TRBV6-5
cdr3_aa: CASSPEFDGNQPQHF; v_call: TRBV6-5
cdr3_aa: CASIRGGPETQYF; v_call: TRBV2